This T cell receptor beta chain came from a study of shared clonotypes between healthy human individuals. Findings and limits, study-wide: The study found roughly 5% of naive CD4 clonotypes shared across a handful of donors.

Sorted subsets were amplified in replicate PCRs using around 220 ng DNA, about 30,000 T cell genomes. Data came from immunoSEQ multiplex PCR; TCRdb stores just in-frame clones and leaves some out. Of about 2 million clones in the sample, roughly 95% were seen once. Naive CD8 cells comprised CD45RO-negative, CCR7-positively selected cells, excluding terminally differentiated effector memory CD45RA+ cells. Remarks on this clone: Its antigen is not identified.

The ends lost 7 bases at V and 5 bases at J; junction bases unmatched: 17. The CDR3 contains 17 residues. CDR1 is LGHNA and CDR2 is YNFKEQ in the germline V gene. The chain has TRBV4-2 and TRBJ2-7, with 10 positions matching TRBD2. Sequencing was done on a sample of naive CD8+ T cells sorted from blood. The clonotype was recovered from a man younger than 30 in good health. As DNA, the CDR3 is TGTGCCAGCACCCCTCAAGCTAGCGGGGGTCCCCCCCACGAGCAGTACTTC. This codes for CASTPQASGGPPHEQYF.